This TCR beta chain came from a study of blood T cell repertoires in COVID-19. Study in general: PBMCs, B-cell-depleted T cells, or T cells provided the cDNA or gDNA that made up the material.

CDR1 and CDR2 (germline): MNHEY, SVGAGI. J gave up 8 bases and V 2 bases, and 8 bases lay outside the gene matches. The CDR3 has 14 amino acids. In the source study's methods: Reference gene primer amplification gave estimated nucleated cell counts. Generated by immunoSEQ multiplex PCR, the TCRdb table keeps only in-frame clones and is missing some. Clonal size and the V and J genes are those of that table, whereas D and trimming came from the DNA. The sample shows fewer than 150,000 clones, approximately 86% of them seen only once. This TCR was recovered from a human donor in a cohort sampled during active COVID-19. The specimen was peripheral blood. This chain joins TRBV6-5 and TRBJ1-2; 7 bases are shared with TRBD1. CDR3 bases: TGTGCCAGCAGTTACGCCCAGACAGGGAACGGCTACACCTTC. Translated, it gives CASSYAQTGNGYTF.